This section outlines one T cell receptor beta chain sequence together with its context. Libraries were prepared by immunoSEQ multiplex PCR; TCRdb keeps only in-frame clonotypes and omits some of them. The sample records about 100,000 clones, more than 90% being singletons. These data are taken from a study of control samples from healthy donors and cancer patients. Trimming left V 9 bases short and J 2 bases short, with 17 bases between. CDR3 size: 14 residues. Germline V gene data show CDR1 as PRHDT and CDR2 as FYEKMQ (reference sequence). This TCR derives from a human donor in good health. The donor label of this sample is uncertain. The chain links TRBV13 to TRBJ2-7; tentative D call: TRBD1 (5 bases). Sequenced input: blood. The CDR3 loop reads CARAARQSPYEQYF. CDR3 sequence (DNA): TGTGCCAGGGCCGCCAGACAGTCGCCCTACGAGCAGTACTTC.